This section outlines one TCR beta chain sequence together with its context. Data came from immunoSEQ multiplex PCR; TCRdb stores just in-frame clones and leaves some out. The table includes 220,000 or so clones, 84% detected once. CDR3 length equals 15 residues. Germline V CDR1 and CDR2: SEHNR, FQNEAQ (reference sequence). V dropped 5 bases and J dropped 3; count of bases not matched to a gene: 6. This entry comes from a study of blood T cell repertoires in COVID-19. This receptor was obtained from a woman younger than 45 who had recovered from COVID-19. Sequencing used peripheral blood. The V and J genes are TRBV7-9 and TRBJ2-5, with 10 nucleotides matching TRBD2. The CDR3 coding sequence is TGTGCCAGCAGCCACGCTAGCGGGAGCGAAGAGACCCAGTACTTC. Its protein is CASSHASGSEETQYF.